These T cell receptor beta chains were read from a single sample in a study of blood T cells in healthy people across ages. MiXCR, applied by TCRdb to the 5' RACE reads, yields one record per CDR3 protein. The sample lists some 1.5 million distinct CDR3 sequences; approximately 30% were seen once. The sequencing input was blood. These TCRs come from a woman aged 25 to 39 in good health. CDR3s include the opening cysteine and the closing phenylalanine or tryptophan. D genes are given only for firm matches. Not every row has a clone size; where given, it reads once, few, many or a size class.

CANSRLPGLAGKTQYF	TGCGCCAACAGCCGCCTCCCCGGACTAGCGGGGAAGACCCAGTACTTC	TRBD2	few	TRBV5-1	TRBJ2-5
CASRPLWSTSNEQYF	TGTGCCAGCAGGCCATTATGGTCCACCTCCAACGAGCAGTACTTC	.	few	TRBV11-2	TRBJ2-7
CAISEGAGTAYGCTF	TGTGCCATCAGTGAAGGGGCAGGGACCGCCTATGGCTGCACCTTC	.	few	TRBV10-3	TRBJ1-2
CASSVLDRVDYGYTF	TGTGCCAGCAGTGTCCTGGACAGGGTCGACTATGGCTACACCTTC	TRBD1	.	TRBV27	TRBJ1-2
CASSSPPWTSGSSNAQFF	TGTGCCAGCAGCTCTCCCCCATGGACTAGCGGGAGTTCGAATGCGCAGTTCTTC	TRBD2	few	TRBV7-9	TRBJ2-1
CASSFGHTEAFF	TGTGCCAGCAGCTTCGGCCACACTGAAGCTTTCTTT	.	few	TRBV7-2	TRBJ1-1
CASSLVIRNEQYF	TGTGCCAGCAGCTTAGTGATTCGCAACGAGCAGTACTTC	.	.	TRBV11-2	TRBJ2-7
CARGPTGTYEQYF	TGTGCTAGGGGTCCTACAGGGACCTACGAGCAGTACTTC	.	.	TRBV12-5	TRBJ2-7
CSVDSHYGYTF	TGCAGCGTAGACAGTCACTATGGCTACACCTTC	.	.	TRBV29-1	TRBJ1-2
CASSWTGQFQETQYF	TGCGCCAGCAGCTGGACGGGACAGTTCCAAGAGACCCAGTACTTC	TRBD1	few	TRBV5-1	TRBJ2-5
CASSQAIYGYTF	TGTGCCAGCAGCCAGGCGATATATGGCTACACCTTC	.	.	TRBV3-1	TRBJ1-2
CASSFEWAAEQYF	TGTGCCAGCAGTTTTGAATGGGCAGCCGAGCAGTACTTC	.	few	TRBV12-3/TRBV12-4	TRBJ2-7